These T cell receptor beta chains were read from a single sample in a study of blood T cell repertoires in COVID-19. Some clones are missing from TCRdb's copy, which holds only in-frame ones; the method was immunoSEQ multiplex PCR. Among 50,000 or so clones, approximately 80% were seen once, and the ten largest hold around 19%. Material: peripheral blood. Receptors were obtained from a human donor with active or convalescent COVID-19. The donor label of this sample is uncertain. CDR3s include the opening cysteine and the closing phenylalanine or tryptophan. D genes are given only for firm matches. Size is stated for part of the rows, as once, few or many counts, or as a class when the clone is expanded.

-,15,-,TRBV5-1,TRBJ2-7,TGCGCCAGCAGCTTAGTCACAGGCGTGACGTACGAGCAGTACTTC,CASSLVTGVTYEQYF
-,15,TRBD1,TRBV7-3,TRBJ2-2,TGTGCCAGCAGCAGAGACAGGGCCGGGGCCGGGGAGCTGTTTTTT,CASSRDRAGAGELFF
once,15,TRBD1,TRBV10-1,TRBJ2-5,TGCGCCAGCAGTGGCGCGGACAGGGCAAGGGAGACCCAGTACTTC,CASSGADRARETQYF
-,15,TRBD2,TRBV9,TRBJ2-7,TGTGCCAGCAGCGTAGCAGCGGGAGATACCTACGAGCAGTACTTC,CASSVAAGDTYEQYF
once,16,TRBD1,TRBV5-1,TRBJ1-4,TGCGCCAGCAGCTTGGGGGACAGAACAACTAATGAAAAACTGTTTTTT,CASSLGDRTTNEKLFF
-,11,-,TRBV20-1,TRBJ2-7,TGCAGTGCTAGAGAACCGGGAGACGAGTACTTC,CSAREPGDEYF
-,15,TRBD2,TRBV15,TRBJ2-7,TGTGCCACCAGCCCGCGGGGAGGGGACTCCTACGAGCAGTACTTC,CATSPRGGDSYEQYF
-,18,TRBD2,TRBV3-1/TRBV3-2,TRBJ2-7,TGTGCCAGCAGCCAAGACGGAGGGAGCGGGAGGAGATACTACGAGCAGTACTTC,CASSQDGGSGRRYYEQYF
-,18,TRBD2,TRBV6-1,TRBJ2-5,TGTGCCAGCAGTGAAAAGCGAGTTAGCGGGAGGTACCAAGAGACCCAGTACTTC,CASSEKRVSGRYQETQYF
once,14,-,TRBV5-1,TRBJ1-1,TGCGCCAGCAGCTTGCAGGGCCAGAACACTGAAGCTTTCTTT,CASSLQGQNTEAFF
-,12,-,TRBV29-1,TRBJ1-2,TGCAGCTCGGCGGAAGGGGGCTATGGCTACACCTTC,CSSAEGGYGYTF
-,14,TRBD2,TRBV11-3,TRBJ2-1,TGTGCCACCTTCGGCGGGGGGGTCAAGAATGAGCAGTTCTTC,CATFGGGVKNEQFF
-,13,-,TRBV4-1,TRBJ2-7,TGCGCCAGCAGCCAAAGTTGGCAAAGCGAGCAGTACTTC,CASSQSWQSEQYF